The entry below gives a single T cell receptor (beta chain) sequence along with its context. The sample is drawn from a study of blood T cell repertoires in COVID-19. Across the whole study: PBMCs, B-cell-depleted T cells, or T cells provided the cDNA or gDNA that made up the material.

As processed by the authors: The authors estimated nucleated cell counts from reference gene primer amplification. Sequencing used immunoSEQ multiplex PCR; TCRdb keeps in-frame clones, though not all of them. D and trimming come from the DNA, and the V and J calls and clone size come from that table. Found here are about 230,000 clones, about nine tenths of them singletons; the top ten hold about 14%. In assigning cohorts, the study relied on participant-reported clinical history. Before being deemed recovered, Cohort 3 donors had two negative PCRs, clearance, or symptom resolution. Specimen: PBMCs or T cells enriched from blood (not recorded which). The receptor was derived from a man younger than 35 who had recovered from COVID-19.

In nucleotides, the CDR3 is TGTGCCAGCAGCCAAGATGCGAGGGGGAGGGCAGATACGCAGTATTTT. Its protein is CASSQDARGRADTQYF. The chain uses TRBV3-1 (or the pseudogene TRBV3-2) and TRBJ2-3; D is possibly TRBD2 (7 bases). Germline CDR1 and CDR2: LGHDT and YNNKEL (reference sequence). V shed 0 bases and J shed 4 bases, with 14 bases lying between them. The CDR3 loop spans 16 amino acids.